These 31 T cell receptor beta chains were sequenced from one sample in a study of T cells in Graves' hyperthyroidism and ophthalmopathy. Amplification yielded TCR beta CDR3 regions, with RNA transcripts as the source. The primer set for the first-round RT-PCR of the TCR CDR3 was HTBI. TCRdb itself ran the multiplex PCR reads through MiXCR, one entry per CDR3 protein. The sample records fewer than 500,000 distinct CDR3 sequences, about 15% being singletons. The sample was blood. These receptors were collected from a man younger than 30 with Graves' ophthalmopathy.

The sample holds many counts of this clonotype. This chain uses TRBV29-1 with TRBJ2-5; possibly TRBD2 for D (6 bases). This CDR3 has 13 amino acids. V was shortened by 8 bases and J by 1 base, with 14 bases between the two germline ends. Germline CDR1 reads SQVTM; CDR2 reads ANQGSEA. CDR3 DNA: TGCAGCTCCGGGGGTGACGTCCAAGAGACCCAGTACTTC. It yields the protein CSSGGDVQETQYF.

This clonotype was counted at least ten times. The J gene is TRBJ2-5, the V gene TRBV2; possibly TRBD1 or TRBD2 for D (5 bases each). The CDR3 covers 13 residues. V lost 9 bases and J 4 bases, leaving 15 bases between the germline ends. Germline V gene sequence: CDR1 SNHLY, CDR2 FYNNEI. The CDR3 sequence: CARADGAGETQYF. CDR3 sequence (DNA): TGTGCCAGAGCGGATGGGGCGGGAGAGACCCAGTACTTC.

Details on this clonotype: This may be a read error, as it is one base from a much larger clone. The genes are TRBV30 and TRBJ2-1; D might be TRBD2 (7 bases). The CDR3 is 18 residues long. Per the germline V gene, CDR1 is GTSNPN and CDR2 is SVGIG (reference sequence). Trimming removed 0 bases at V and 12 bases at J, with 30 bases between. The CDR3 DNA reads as TGTGCCTGGAGTGTACGGGCTTGGGGGGGCAGATTAATAGATGGGCAGTTCTTC. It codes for CAWSVRAWGGRLIDGQFF. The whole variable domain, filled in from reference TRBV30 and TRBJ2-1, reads SQTIHQWPATLVQPVGSPLSLECTVEGTSNPNLYWYRQAAGRGLQLLFYSVGIGQISSEVPQNLSASRPQDRQFILSSKKLLLSDSGFYLCAWSVRAWGGRLIDGQFFGPGTRLTVL.

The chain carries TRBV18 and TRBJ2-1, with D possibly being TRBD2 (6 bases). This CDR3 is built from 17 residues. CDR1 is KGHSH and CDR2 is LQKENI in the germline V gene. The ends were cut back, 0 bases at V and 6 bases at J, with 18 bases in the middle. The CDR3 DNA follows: TGTGCCAGCTCACCACCGGAGAGGGCGGGGAATATCAATGAGCAGTTCTTC. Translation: CASSPPERAGNINEQFF.

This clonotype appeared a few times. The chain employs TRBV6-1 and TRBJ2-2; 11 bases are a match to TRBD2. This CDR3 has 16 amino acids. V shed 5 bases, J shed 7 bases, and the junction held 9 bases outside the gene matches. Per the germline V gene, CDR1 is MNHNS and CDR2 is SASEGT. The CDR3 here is CASSPFSGGAGGELFF. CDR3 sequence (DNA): TGTGCCAGCAGTCCCTTTAGCGGGGGGGCCGGCGGGGAGCTGTTTTTT.

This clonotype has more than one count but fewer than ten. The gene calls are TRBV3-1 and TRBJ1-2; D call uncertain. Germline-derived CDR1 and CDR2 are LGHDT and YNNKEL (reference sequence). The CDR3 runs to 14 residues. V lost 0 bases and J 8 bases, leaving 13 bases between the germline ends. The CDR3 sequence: CASSQEGSPWGYTF. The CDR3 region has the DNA TGTGCCAGCAGCCAAGAGGGGTCCCCTTGGGGCTACACCTTC. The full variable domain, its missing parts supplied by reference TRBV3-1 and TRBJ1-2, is DTAVSQTPKYLVTQMGNDKSIKCEQNLGHDTMYWYKQDSKKFLKIMFSYNNKELIINETVPNRFSPKSPDKAHLNLHINSLELGDSAVYFCASSQEGSPWGYTFGSGTRLTVV.

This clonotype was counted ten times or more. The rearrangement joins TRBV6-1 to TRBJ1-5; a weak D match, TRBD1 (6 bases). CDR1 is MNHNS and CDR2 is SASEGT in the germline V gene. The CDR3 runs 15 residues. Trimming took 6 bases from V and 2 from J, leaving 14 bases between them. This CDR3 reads CASRKNRAGNQPQHF. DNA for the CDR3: TGTGCCAGCAGGAAGAACAGGGCGGGCAATCAGCCCCAGCATTTT.

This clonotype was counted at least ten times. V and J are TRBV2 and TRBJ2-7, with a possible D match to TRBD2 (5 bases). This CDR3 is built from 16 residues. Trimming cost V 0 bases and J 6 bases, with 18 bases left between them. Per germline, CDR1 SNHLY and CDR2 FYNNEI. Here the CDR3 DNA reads TGTGCCAGCAGTGAAGCGCCCCGGAGACGGGGTCCCGAGCAGTACTTC. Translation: CASSEAPRRRGPEQYF.

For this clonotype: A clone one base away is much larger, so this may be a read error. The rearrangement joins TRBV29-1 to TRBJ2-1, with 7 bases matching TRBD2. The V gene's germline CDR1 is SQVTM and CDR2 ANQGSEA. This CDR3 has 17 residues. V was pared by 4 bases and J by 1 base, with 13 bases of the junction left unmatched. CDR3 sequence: CSVGPKSTSRSYNEQFF. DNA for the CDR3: TGCAGCGTTGGCCCGAAGTCGACTAGCAGGTCCTACAATGAGCAGTTCTTC.

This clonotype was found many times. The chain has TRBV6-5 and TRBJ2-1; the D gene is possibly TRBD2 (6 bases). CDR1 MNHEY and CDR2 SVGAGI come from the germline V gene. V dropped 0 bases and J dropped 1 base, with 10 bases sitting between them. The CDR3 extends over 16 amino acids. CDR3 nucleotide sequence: TGTGCCAGCAGTTACTCGTATGCGGGGTCCTACAATGAGCAGTTCTTC. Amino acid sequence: CASSYSYAGSYNEQFF.

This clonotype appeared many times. DNA of the CDR3: TGTGCCAGCAGCTCACGACTAGCGGGGGAGACCCAGTACTTC. Translation: CASSSRLAGETQYF. The chain is built from TRBV7-2 and TRBJ2-5; TRBD2 matches at 11 bases. V gave up 4 bases and J gave up 5 bases; unmatched junction bases: 3. This CDR3 region has 14 residues. The germline V gene has CDR1 SGHTA and CDR2 FQGNSA.

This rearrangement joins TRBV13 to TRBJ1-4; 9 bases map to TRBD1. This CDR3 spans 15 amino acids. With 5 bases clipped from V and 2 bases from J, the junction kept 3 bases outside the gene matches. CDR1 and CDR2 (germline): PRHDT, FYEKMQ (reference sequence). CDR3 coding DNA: TGTGCCAGCAGCCCTGGGACAGGGACTAATGAAAAACTGTTTTTT. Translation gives CASSPGTGTNEKLFF.

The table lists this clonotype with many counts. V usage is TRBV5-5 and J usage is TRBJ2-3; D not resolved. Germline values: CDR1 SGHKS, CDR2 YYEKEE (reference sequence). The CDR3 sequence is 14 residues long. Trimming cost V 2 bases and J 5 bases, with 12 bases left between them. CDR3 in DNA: TGTGCCAGCAGCTTCGATACGGGCTTAGATACGCAGTATTTT. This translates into CASSFDTGLDTQYF.

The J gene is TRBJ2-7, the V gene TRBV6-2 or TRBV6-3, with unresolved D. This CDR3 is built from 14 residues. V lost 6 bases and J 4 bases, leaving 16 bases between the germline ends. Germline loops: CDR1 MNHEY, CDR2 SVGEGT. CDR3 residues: CASRERQSKYEQYF. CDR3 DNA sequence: TGTGCCAGCAGGGAAAGGCAGTCAAAATACGAGCAGTACTTC.

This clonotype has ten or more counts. DNA for the CDR3: TGTGCCACCAGCAGAGATGCAGGCGCCTCCTACGAGCAGTACTTC. Residues: CATSRDAGASYEQYF. The chain recombines TRBV15 with TRBJ2-7, with D hard to call. Trimming left V 0 bases short and J 0 bases short, with 9 bases between. The germline V gene encodes CDR1 LNHNV and CDR2 YYDKDF (reference sequence). The CDR3 covers 15 residues. The variable domain in full, completed from reference TRBV15 and TRBJ2-7, reads DAMVIQNPRYQVTQFGKPVTLSCSQTLNHNVMYWYQQKSSQAPKLLFHYYDKDFNNEADTPDNFQSRRPNTSFCFLDIRSPGLGDTAMYLCATSRDAGASYEQYFGPGTRLTVT.

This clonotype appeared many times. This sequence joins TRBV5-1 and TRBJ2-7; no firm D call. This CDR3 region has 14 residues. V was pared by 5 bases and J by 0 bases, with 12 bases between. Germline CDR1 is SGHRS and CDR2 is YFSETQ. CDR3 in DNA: TGCGCCAGCAGACGAATATTGAGCTCCTACGAGCAGTACTTC. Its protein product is CASRRILSSYEQYF.

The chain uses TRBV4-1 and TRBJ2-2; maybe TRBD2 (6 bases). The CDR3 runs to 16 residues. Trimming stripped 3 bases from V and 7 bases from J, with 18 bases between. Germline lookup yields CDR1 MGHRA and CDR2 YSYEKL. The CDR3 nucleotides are TGCGCCAGCAGCCAGAAAATGCGGGGTTTGGGCGGGGAGCTGTTTTTT. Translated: CASSQKMRGLGGELFF.

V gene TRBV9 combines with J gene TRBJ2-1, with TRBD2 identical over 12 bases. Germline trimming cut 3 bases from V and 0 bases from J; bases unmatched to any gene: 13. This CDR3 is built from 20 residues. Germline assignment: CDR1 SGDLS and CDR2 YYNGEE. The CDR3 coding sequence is TGTGCCAGCAGCGCCAGGACTAGCGGGATTGTCCCGAGCTCCTACAATGAGCAGTTCTTC. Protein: CASSARTSGIVPSSYNEQFF.

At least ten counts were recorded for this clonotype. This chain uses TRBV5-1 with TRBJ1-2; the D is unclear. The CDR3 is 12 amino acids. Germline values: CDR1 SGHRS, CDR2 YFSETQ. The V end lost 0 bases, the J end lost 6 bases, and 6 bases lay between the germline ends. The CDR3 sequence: CASSLVDNGYTF. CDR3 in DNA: TGCGCCAGCAGCTTGGTGGATAATGGCTACACCTTC.

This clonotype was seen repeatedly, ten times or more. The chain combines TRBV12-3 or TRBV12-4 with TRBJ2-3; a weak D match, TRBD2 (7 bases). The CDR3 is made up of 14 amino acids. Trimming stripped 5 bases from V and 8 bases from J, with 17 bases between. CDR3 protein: CASSLSPGGPTQYF. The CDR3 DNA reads TGTGCCAGCAGTCTCTCTCCGGGGGGCCCTACGCAGTATTTT.

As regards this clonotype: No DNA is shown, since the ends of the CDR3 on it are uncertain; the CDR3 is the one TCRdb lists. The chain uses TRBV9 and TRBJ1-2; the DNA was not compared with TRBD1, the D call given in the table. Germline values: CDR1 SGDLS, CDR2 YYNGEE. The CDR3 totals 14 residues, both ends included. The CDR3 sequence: CASSVGTGNYGCTF.

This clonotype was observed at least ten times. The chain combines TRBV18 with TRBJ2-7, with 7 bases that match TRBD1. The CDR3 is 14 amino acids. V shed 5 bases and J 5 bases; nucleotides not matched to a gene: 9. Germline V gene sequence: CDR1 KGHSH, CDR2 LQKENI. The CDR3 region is CASSWTGPDDEQYF. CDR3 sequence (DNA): TGTGCCAGCTCATGGACAGGCCCGGACGACGAGCAGTACTTC.

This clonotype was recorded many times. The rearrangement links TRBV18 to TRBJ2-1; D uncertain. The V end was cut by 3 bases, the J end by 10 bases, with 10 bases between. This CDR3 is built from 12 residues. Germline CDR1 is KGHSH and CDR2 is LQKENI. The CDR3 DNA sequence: TGTGCCAGCTCACCCCAAACAAGAGAGCAGTTCTTC. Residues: CASSPQTREQFF.

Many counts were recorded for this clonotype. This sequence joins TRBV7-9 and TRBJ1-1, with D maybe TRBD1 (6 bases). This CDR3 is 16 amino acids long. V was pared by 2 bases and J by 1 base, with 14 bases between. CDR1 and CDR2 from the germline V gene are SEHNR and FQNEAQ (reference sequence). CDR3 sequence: CASSLWGAGRNTEAFF. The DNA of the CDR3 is TGTGCCAGCAGCTTATGGGGGGCGGGCAGGAACACTGAAGCTTTCTTT.

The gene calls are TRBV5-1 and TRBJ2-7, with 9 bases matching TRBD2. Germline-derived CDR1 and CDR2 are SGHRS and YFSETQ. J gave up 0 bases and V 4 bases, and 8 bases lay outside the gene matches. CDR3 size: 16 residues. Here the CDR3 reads CASSLALAGISYEQYF. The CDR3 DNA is TGCGCCAGCAGCCTAGCCCTAGCGGGAATCTCCTACGAGCAGTACTTC.

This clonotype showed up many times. The CDR3 bases are TGTGCCAGCGATAAAGGACAGGGGTTCACAGATACGCAGTATTTT. Translation: CASDKGQGFTDTQYF. The rearrangement uses TRBV27 and TRBJ2-3, with TRBD1 identical over 9 bases. The CDR3 has 15 amino acids. Germline CDR1 reads MNHEY; CDR2 reads SMNVEV (reference sequence). The trim removed 8 bases at V and 2 bases at J, leaving 8 bases unmatched.

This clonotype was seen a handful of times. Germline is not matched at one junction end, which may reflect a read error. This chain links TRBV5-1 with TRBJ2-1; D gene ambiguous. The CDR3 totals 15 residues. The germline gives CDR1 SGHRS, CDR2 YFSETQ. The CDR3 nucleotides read TGCGCCAGCAGCTTGGACCGGGCGTCCTGCAATGAGCAGTTCTTC. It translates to CASSLDRASCNEQFF.

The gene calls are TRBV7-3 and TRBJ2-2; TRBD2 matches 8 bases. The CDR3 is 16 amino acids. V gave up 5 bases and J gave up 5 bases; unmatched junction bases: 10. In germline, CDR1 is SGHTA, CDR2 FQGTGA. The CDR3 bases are TGTGCCAGCAGCCTAAGGGGACTAGGGTGGACCGGGGAGCTGTTTTTT. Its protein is CASSLRGLGWTGELFF.

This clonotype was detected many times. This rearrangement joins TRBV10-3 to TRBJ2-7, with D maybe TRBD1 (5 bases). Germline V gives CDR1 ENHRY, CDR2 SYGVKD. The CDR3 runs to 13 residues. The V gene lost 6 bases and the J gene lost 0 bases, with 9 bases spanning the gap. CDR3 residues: CAIRDSSSYEQYF. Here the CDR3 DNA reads TGTGCCATCAGAGACAGTAGCTCCTACGAGCAGTACTTC.

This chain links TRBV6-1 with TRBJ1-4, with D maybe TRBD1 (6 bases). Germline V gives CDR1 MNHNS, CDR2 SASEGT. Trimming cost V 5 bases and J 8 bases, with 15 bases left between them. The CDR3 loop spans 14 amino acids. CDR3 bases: TGTGCCAGCAGTCGAACAGGGACCTGGGAAAAACTGTTTTTT. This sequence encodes CASSRTGTWEKLFF.

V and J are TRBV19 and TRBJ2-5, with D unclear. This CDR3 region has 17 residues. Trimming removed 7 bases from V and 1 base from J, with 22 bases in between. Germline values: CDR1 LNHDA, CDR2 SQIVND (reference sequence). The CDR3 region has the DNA TGTGCCAGTATGAACCTCGTAGGAAACTCCTCCCAAGAGACCCAGTACTTC. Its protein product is CASMNLVGNSSQETQYF.